These 29 T cell receptor beta chains came from one sample sequenced in a study of T cell responses to AZD1222 COVID-19 vaccine. Sequencing was performed with immunoSEQ multiplex PCR; in TCRdb, only in-frame clones are kept and a portion is missing. Of roughly 130,000 clones listed, 80% to 90% were seen once; the top ten hold roughly 1.7%. The sequencing used peripheral blood, collected on day 0 of AZD1222 vaccination. These receptor sequences come from an adult in good health.

The chain joins TRBV6-2 or TRBV6-3 to TRBJ2-7; TRBD2 agrees at 12 bases. Trimming cost V 6 bases and J 7 bases; bases outside gene matches: 10. The V gene's germline CDR1 is MNHEY and CDR2 SVGEGT. The CDR3 is made up of 15 amino acids. The CDR3 protein is CASSALAGGPREQYF. In DNA form, the CDR3 reads TGTGCCAGCAGCGCTCTAGCGGGAGGGCCCCGGGAGCAGTACTTC.

The V and J genes are TRBV6-6 and TRBJ2-7, with D maybe TRBD1 (5 bases). Germline V CDR1 and CDR2: MNHNY, SVGAGI (reference sequence). This CDR3 is 13 amino acids long. Trimming took off 6 bases at V and 6 bases at J, with 15 bases between the two ends. The CDR3 bases are TGTGCCAGCAGCATTGAAGGGGTAAGCGAGCAGTACTTC. It encodes CASSIEGVSEQYF.

This chain joins TRBV27 and TRBJ1-4; D not resolved. V was pared by 2 bases and J by 0 bases, with 22 bases between. The CDR3 sequence is 20 residues long. Germline V lookup: CDR1 MNHEY, CDR2 SMNVEV (reference sequence). The CDR3 DNA follows: TGTGCCAGCAGTTTAAGGGTCAGGTCTCAATTATTAACAACTAATGAAAAACTGTTTTTT. It yields the protein CASSLRVRSQLLTTNEKLFF. Based on the CDR3 plus reference TRBV27 and TRBJ1-4, the full variable domain is EAQVTQNPRYLITVTGKKLTVTCSQNMNHEYMSWYRQDPGLGLRQIYYSMNVEVTDKGDVPEGYKVSRKEKRNFPLILESPSPNQTSLYFCASSLRVRSQLLTTNEKLFFGSGTQLSVL.

The genes are TRBV6-2 or TRBV6-3 and TRBJ1-1, with D possibly being TRBD1 (6 bases). The CDR3 has 14 amino acids. The V and J ends lost 0 bases and 2 bases respectively, with 7 bases between them. From germline, CDR1 is MNHEY and CDR2 SVGEGT. The CDR3 DNA is TGTGCCAGCAGTTACTCGGGGGCAAACACTGAAGCTTTCTTT. Translating gives CASSYSGANTEAFF.

The J gene is TRBJ1-2, the V gene TRBV4-2; D unclear. The CDR3 covers 16 residues. The V gene lost 10 bases and the J gene lost 4 bases, with 25 bases spanning the gap. Germline V gene lookup returns CDR1 LGHNA and CDR2 YNFKEQ. The CDR3 sequence: CATCDLPDGLPYGYTF. DNA for the CDR3: TGTGCCACGTGCGACCTTCCCGACGGACTCCCCTATGGCTACACCTTC.

The chain joins TRBV30 to TRBJ1-6, with D possibly TRBD1 on 6 matching bases. CDR1 is GTSNPN and CDR2 is SVGIG in the germline V gene (reference sequence). Between the trimmed V and J ends, which lost 2 bases and 10 bases, there was a span of 15 bases. The CDR3 contains 14 residues. CDR3 protein: CAWSRQAPLSPLHF. As DNA, the CDR3 is TGTGCCTGGAGTAGACAGGCCCCCTTGTCACCCCTCCACTTT. Variable domain in full (rest from reference TRBV30 and TRBJ1-6): SQTIHQWPATLVQPVGSPLSLECTVEGTSNPNLYWYRQAAGRGLQLLFYSVGIGQISSEVPQNLSASRPQDRQFILSSKKLLLSDSGFYLCAWSRQAPLSPLHFGNGTRLTVT.

V gene TRBV7-3 combines with J gene TRBJ2-3, with D maybe TRBD2 (5 bases). Trimming pared 4 bases from V and 6 bases from J, leaving 14 bases between. This CDR3 has 14 amino acids. Germline lookup yields CDR1 SGHTA and CDR2 FQGTGA. As DNA, the CDR3 is TGTGCCAGCAGCTCGGACTCCAGCAGGGATACGCAGTATTTT. This codes for CASSSDSSRDTQYF.

CDR3 region: CASSRLAGGPDTQYF. The CDR3 DNA reads TGTGCCAGCAGCCGACTAGCGGGGGGCCCAGATACGCAGTATTTT. This rearrangement joins TRBV6-4 to TRBJ2-3; TRBD2 matches 13 bases. The CDR3 loop spans 15 amino acids. Germline CDR1 reads MRHNA; CDR2 reads SNTAGT. After removal of 6 bases from V and 4 bases from J, the junction contained 4 bases not matched to a gene.

The chain is built from TRBV5-1 and TRBJ1-1; D possibly corresponds to TRBD1 (5 bases). Germline V gives CDR1 SGHRS, CDR2 YFSETQ. The CDR3 is 15 amino acids. V lost 4 bases to trimming and J lost 0 bases, with 13 bases between them. The CDR3 nucleotides are TGCGCCAGCAGCCAGGGATGGCAGTTGAACACTGAAGCTTTCTTT. The encoded protein is CASSQGWQLNTEAFF.

This chain links TRBV7-3 with TRBJ2-7; possibly TRBD2 for D (6 bases). The germline V gene encodes CDR1 SGHTA and CDR2 FQGTGA. CDR3 length: 15 residues. The V and J ends lost 4 bases and 5 bases respectively, with 18 bases between them. The CDR3 nucleotides read TGTGCCAGCAGCTCTCTCGGGCACGGAGGGGACGAGCAGTACTTC. Amino acids: CASSSLGHGGDEQYF.

This sequence joins TRBV3-1 (or the pseudogene TRBV3-2) and TRBJ2-4; a possible D gene is TRBD1 (5 bases). The CDR3 consists of 15 residues. Trimming removed 3 bases from V and 2 bases from J, with 11 bases in between. The germline V gene has CDR1 LGHDT and CDR2 YNNKEL (reference sequence). CDR3 coding DNA: TGTGCCAGCAGCCATCTACAGGAAACCAAAAACATTCAGTACTTC. Translation: CASSHLQETKNIQYF.

The rearrangement joins TRBV19 to TRBJ2-3; D possibly corresponds to TRBD2 (6 bases). V was trimmed by 2 bases and J by 5 bases, leaving 14 bases between them. The CDR3 consists of 15 residues. In germline, CDR1 is LNHDA, CDR2 SQIVND (reference sequence). CDR3 residues: CASSIFPGGRDTQYF. CDR3 bases: TGTGCCAGTAGTATATTTCCCGGGGGTCGAGATACGCAGTATTTT.

V is TRBV6-5 and J is TRBJ2-7; 7 bases fit TRBD1. V dropped 5 bases and J dropped 5; count of bases not matched to a gene: 9. The germline V gene has CDR1 MNHEY and CDR2 SVGAGI. CDR3 length equals 14 residues. CDR3 sequence (DNA): TGTGCCAGCAGTCTACAGACAGGGATGGACGAGCAGTACTTC. As protein: CASSLQTGMDEQYF.

The DNA of the CDR3 is TGTGCCAGCTCACCCCGGACTAGCGGTTACGAGCAGTACTTC. This encodes CASSPRTSGYEQYF. The V call is TRBV18, the J call TRBJ2-7; TRBD2 matches at 10 bases. Germline values: CDR1 KGHSH, CDR2 LQKENI. CDR3 length: 14 residues. V dropped 3 bases and J dropped 4; count of bases not matched to a gene: 3.

The chain joins TRBV11-2 to TRBJ1-6, with a weak D call TRBD1 (5 bases). This CDR3 has 16 amino acids. CDR1 is SGHAT, CDR2 FQNNGV, per germline. The germline V and J ends were trimmed by 5 bases and 5 bases, with 16 bases remaining between them. CDR3 coding DNA: TGTGCCAGCAGCCAAAGCCGGACATTCGATAATTCACCCCTCCACTTT. This sequence encodes CASSQSRTFDNSPLHF.

This sequence joins TRBV24-1 and TRBJ2-1; 11 positions agree with TRBD2. The CDR3 totals 20 residues. Looked up from germline, CDR1 is KGHDR and CDR2 is SFDVKD. The V segment lost 4 bases and the J segment 0 bases; nucleotides outside the gene matches: 13. This chain's CDR3 is CATSDPSIPSGGYSYNEQFF. DNA for the CDR3: TGTGCCACCAGTGACCCCTCTATCCCTAGCGGGGGGTACTCCTACAATGAGCAGTTCTTC.

The rearrangement uses TRBV27 and TRBJ2-2; maybe TRBD1 (5 bases). The CDR3 contains 13 residues. Trimming took off 8 bases at V and 0 bases at J, with 7 bases between the two ends. In germline, CDR1 is MNHEY, CDR2 SMNVEV (reference sequence). CDR3 loop: CASWGPNTGELFF. The CDR3 DNA follows: TGTGCCAGCTGGGGCCCGAACACCGGGGAGCTGTTTTTT.

The chain uses TRBV6-5 and TRBJ2-4; TRBD2 is a possible D gene (5 bases). Germline loops: CDR1 MNHEY, CDR2 SVGAGI. The CDR3 length is 15 residues. V lost 5 bases and J lost 7, with 18 bases in between. Written as DNA, the CDR3 is TGTGCCAGCAGTAAACAATTTGTCGGGGTGAACATTCAGTACTTC. Translating it yields CASSKQFVGVNIQYF.

V is TRBV19 and J is TRBJ2-5; TRBD2 matches at 9 bases. Germline V gene data show CDR1 as LNHDA and CDR2 as SQIVND (reference sequence). There are 17 residues in the CDR3. J gave up 2 bases and V 5 bases, and 12 bases lay outside the gene matches. CDR3 protein: CASSPLRPSGTQETQYF. As DNA, the CDR3 is TGTGCCAGTAGTCCCCTGAGGCCTAGCGGGACACAAGAGACCCAGTACTTC.

This clone was counted only a few times. V usage is TRBV19 and J usage is TRBJ1-4; a weak D match, TRBD1 (5 bases). The CDR3 is 15 residues long. Per the germline V gene, CDR1 is LNHDA and CDR2 is SQIVND (reference sequence). V lost 3 bases to trimming and J lost 8 bases, with 16 bases between them. The CDR3: CASSISAGSGEKLFF. The CDR3 nucleotides are TGTGCCAGTAGTATCTCGGCAGGGTCGGGGGAAAAACTGTTTTTT.

The chain carries TRBV19 and TRBJ2-5; 12 bases agree with TRBD2. CDR1 and CDR2 from the germline V gene are LNHDA and SQIVND (reference sequence). The CDR3 length is 15 residues. With 5 bases clipped from V and 1 base from J, the junction kept 2 bases outside the gene matches. The CDR3 protein is CASSRTSGTQETQYF. The CDR3 DNA reads as TGTGCCAGTAGTCGGACTAGCGGGACCCAAGAGACCCAGTACTTC.

The chain is built from TRBV6-1 and TRBJ2-2; 11 bases are shared with TRBD2. Germline loops: CDR1 MNHNS, CDR2 SASEGT. Germline trimming cut 4 bases from V and 4 bases from J; bases unmatched to any gene: 5. CDR3 length equals 16 residues. The CDR3 DNA reads TGTGCCAGCAGTGTACTAGCGGGGGTGTTCACCGGGGAGCTGTTTTTT. This codes for CASSVLAGVFTGELFF.

The chain uses TRBV7-8 and TRBJ2-7; weak D call: TRBD1 (6 bases). From germline, CDR1 is SGHVS and CDR2 FQNEAQ. This CDR3 region has 17 residues. V shed 1 base and J shed 1 base, with 17 bases lying between them. The CDR3, as DNA: TGTGCCAGCAGCTTAGGGGTGGCTGTGACAGGTTCCTACGAGCAGTACTTC. Translation: CASSLGVAVTGSYEQYF.

The gene calls are TRBV5-1 and TRBJ1-1; D gene ambiguous. Between the trimmed V and J ends, which lost 2 bases and 0 bases, there was a span of 11 bases. Germline CDR1 SGHRS, CDR2 YFSETQ. The CDR3 covers 15 residues. In DNA, the CDR3 is TGCGCCAGCAGCTTACGGGCAGTCATGAACACTGAAGCTTTCTTT. Its protein product is CASSLRAVMNTEAFF.

Ten or more counts support this clone. This chain links TRBV30 with TRBJ2-3; 8 bases are a match to TRBD1. This CDR3 spans 16 amino acids. The germline V gene encodes CDR1 GTSNPN and CDR2 SVGIG (reference sequence). V was clipped by 0 bases and J by 1 base; unmatched bases: 6. The DNA for the CDR3 is TGTGCCTGGAGTGTACACCCGGGACAGGGCACAGATACGCAGTATTTT. Amino acid sequence: CAWSVHPGQGTDTQYF.

V and J are TRBV9 and TRBJ2-2, with a possible D match to TRBD2 (6 bases). The CDR3 totals 14 residues. Germline assignment: CDR1 SGDLS and CDR2 YYNGEE. The germline V and J ends were trimmed by 0 bases and 13 bases, with 16 bases remaining between them. In DNA form, the CDR3 reads TGTGCCAGCAGCGTAGCGGGGGTCAAGGGTGTGCTGTTTTTT. Amino acid sequence: CASSVAGVKGVLFF.

In its sample, this clone was seen a few times. The CDR3: CASSQINYGYTF. CDR3 coding DNA: TGTGCCAGTAGTCAGATCAACTATGGCTACACCTTC. V and J are TRBV19 and TRBJ1-2; D is unclear. Trimming pared 5 bases from V and 2 bases from J, leaving 6 bases between. This CDR3 comprises 12 residues. Looked up from germline, CDR1 is LNHDA and CDR2 is SQIVND (reference sequence).

This clone came up once. This chain uses TRBV6-2 or TRBV6-3 with TRBJ1-2, with unresolved D. V lost 6 bases to trimming and J lost 4 bases, with 12 bases between them. The CDR3 runs 13 residues. The germline V gene encodes CDR1 MNHEY and CDR2 SVGEGT. This CDR3 is CASSNGIAYGYTF. CDR3 DNA sequence: TGTGCCAGCAGCAACGGGATTGCCTATGGCTACACCTTC.

The CDR3, as DNA: TGTGCCAGCAGCTTATATATTCGAGCGGGGGATCAAGAGACCCAGTACTTC. Translating gives CASSLYIRAGDQETQYF. The chain links TRBV5-8 to TRBJ2-5, with 8 bases aligning to TRBD2. V lost 2 bases and J lost 2; bases outside the gene matches: 11. Germline CDR1 reads SGHTS; CDR2 reads YDEGEE. This CDR3 contains 17 residues.